Shown below are 12 T cell receptor beta chains from a single sample sequenced in a study of cytomegalovirus exposure and HLA in healthy donors. This PCR relied on a set of 60 Vbeta primers and 13 Jbeta primers. Repertoires were generated with immunoSEQ multiplex PCR, while TCRdb's copy carries only in-frame clones and drops some. The sample records about 80,000 clones, approximately 67% being singletons. Specimen: PBMCs. The receptors stem from a male donor in good health and CMV-seropositive.

This chain uses TRBV6-5 with TRBJ2-5; D remains ambiguous. The J call may be wrong; the DNA end is better matched by TRBJ2-7. In germline, CDR1 is MNHEY, CDR2 SVGAGI. This CDR3 spans 15 amino acids. DNA of the CDR3: TGTGCCAGCAGTTACACGAAATCGGGTCGCTACGAGCAGTACTTC. It translates to CASSYTKSGRYEQYF.

The CDR3 DNA reads TGTGCCAGCAGTTACACGGCGGGAGGCACCTACAATGAGCAGTTCTTC. Encoded protein: CASSYTAGGTYNEQFF. The J gene is TRBJ2-1, the V gene TRBV6-5; 8 bases align to TRBD2. Germline trimming cut 2 bases from V and 2 bases from J; bases unmatched to any gene: 5. The CDR3 spans 16 residues. The germline gives CDR1 MNHEY, CDR2 SVGAGI.

This chain joins TRBV5-1 and TRBJ1-4; 9 positions match TRBD1. The germline V gene encodes CDR1 SGHRS and CDR2 YFSETQ. There are 16 residues in the CDR3. Germline trimming cut 0 bases from V and 4 bases from J; bases unmatched to any gene: 4. CDR3 residues: CASSLAGQGDNEKLFF. CDR3 in DNA: TGCGCCAGCAGCTTGGCGGGACAGGGAGATAATGAAAAACTGTTTTTT. Complete variable domain (other parts from reference TRBV5-1 and TRBJ1-4): KAGVTQTPRYLIKTRGQQVTLSCSPISGHRSVSWYQQTPGQGLQFLFEYFSETQRNKGNFPGRFSGRQFSNSRSEMNVSTLELGDSALYLCASSLAGQGDNEKLFFGSGTQLSVL.

This clone was seen more than once but under ten times. The rearrangement joins TRBV4-3 to TRBJ2-7; 8 bases fit TRBD2. The CDR3 has 15 amino acids. Losses at the gene ends were 4 bases for V and 3 bases for J; bases not matched to a gene: 8. Germline lookup yields CDR1 LGHNA and CDR2 YSLEER. The CDR3 loop reads CASSPGTRSDYEQYF. The CDR3 DNA follows: TGCGCCAGCAGCCCCGGGACTAGGTCTGACTACGAGCAGTACTTC.

The V gene is TRBV30, the J gene TRBJ2-7, with D uncertain. The CDR3 runs 11 residues. Between the trimmed V and J ends, which lost 8 bases and 1 base, there was a span of 9 bases. Per the germline V gene, CDR1 is GTSNPN and CDR2 is SVGIG (reference sequence). The CDR3 loop reads CAAKPSYEQYF. The CDR3 DNA reads as TGTGCCGCAAAGCCTTCCTACGAGCAGTACTTC. Combining the CDR3 with reference TRBV30 and TRBJ2-7 gives the whole variable domain SQTIHQWPATLVQPVGSPLSLECTVEGTSNPNLYWYRQAAGRGLQLLFYSVGIGQISSEVPQNLSASRPQDRQFILSSKKLLLSDSGFYLCAAKPSYEQYFGPGTRLTVT.

About this clone: The junction and the germline gene differ at one end; a read error may be behind it. The J gene is TRBJ1-4, the V gene TRBV7-9, with D tentatively TRBD1 (5 bases). Germline CDR1 and CDR2: SEHNR and FQNEAQ (reference sequence). The CDR3 runs 16 residues. In DNA, the CDR3 is TGTGCCCGCAGCTCGCCATTCAGGGCCGATGATGAAAAACTGTTTTTT. Its translation: CARSSPFRADDEKLFF.

The chain links TRBV5-1 to TRBJ2-1; 11 bases align to TRBD2. V was pared by 1 base and J by 3 bases, with 12 bases of the junction left unmatched. This CDR3 region has 19 residues. Germline V gives CDR1 SGHRS, CDR2 YFSETQ. CDR3 in DNA: TGCGCCAGCAGCTTGCGACCCACCTCCACTAGCGGGGGCTACAATGAGCAGTTCTTC. This translates into CASSLRPTSTSGGYNEQFF.

This clone was counted a few times. V usage is TRBV19 and J usage is TRBJ2-7; D possibly corresponds to TRBD1 (6 bases). The germline CDR1 and CDR2 sequences are LNHDA and SQIVND (reference sequence). V dropped 3 bases and J dropped 4 bases, with 13 bases sitting between them. This CDR3 region has 14 residues. For the CDR3, the DNA is TGTGCCAGTAGTATTACTGGGGGCCTTTACGAGCAGTACTTC. This encodes CASSITGGLYEQYF.

This clone was counted between two and nine times. The V and J genes are TRBV5-6 and TRBJ2-7, with 7 bases aligning to TRBD2. V shed 2 bases and J 4 bases; nucleotides not matched to a gene: 6. The germline V gene encodes CDR1 SGHDT and CDR2 YYEEEE. The CDR3 has 14 amino acids. The CDR3 sequence: CASSLGRELYEQYF. CDR3 in DNA: TGTGCCAGCAGCTTAGGGCGGGAGCTATACGAGCAGTACTTC.

This chain links TRBV6-5 with TRBJ2-2, with 7 bases lining up with TRBD1. J gave up 6 bases and V 5 bases, and 9 bases lay outside the gene matches. The CDR3 is made up of 15 amino acids. Germline CDR1 MNHEY, CDR2 SVGAGI. The CDR3 reads CASSGPGQSAGELFF. The CDR3 DNA is TGTGCCAGCAGTGGACCGGGACAGTCCGCCGGGGAGCTGTTTTTT.

V and J are TRBV5-1 and TRBJ2-3; 11 positions match TRBD2. The CDR3 loop spans 16 amino acids. Trimming took 3 bases from V and 0 from J; bases not matched to a gene: 3. Germline-derived CDR1 and CDR2 are SGHRS and YFSETQ. The DNA of the CDR3 is TGCGCCAGCAGCTGGGGGACTAGCGGTAGCACAGATACGCAGTATTTT. Residues: CASSWGTSGSTDTQYF.

Concerning this clone itself: The sample has other DNA sequences that encode this CDR3 too. The V and J genes are TRBV23-1 and TRBJ1-5; TRBD1 is a possible D gene (6 bases). TRBV23-1 is flagged as an ORF with uncertain function. This CDR3 spans 13 amino acids. Trimming pared 11 bases from V and 2 bases from J, leaving 13 bases between. The CDR3 coding sequence is TGCGCCGGACAGCCTTGCGGCAATCAGCCCCAGCATTTT. Its translation is CAGQPCGNQPQHF.